One sample yielded the 21 T cell receptor beta chains listed below, sequenced in a study of shared clonotypes between healthy human individuals (dated by TCRdb to 2020 to 2022). The method behind the library was the immunoSEQ multiplex PCR assay. Drawn from immuneACCESS, this table holds only the in-frame rearrangements with V and J called that TCRdb kept. Clones are partly lost; checked studies trace under half to an unresolved V gene and leave the rest unexplained. For this sample there are about 2.4 million clones; 80% to 95% appear just once. Of the sample, around 0.4% is held by the ten largest clones. The specimen was naive CD4+ T cells from PBMCs. Reading the label with the study, this specimen's cell subset or site is: CD45RA+ positively selected. Receptor source: a man between 18 and 29 years old in good health. Some clones in this sample may be carry-over from other donors' samples.

This clone was recorded only once. The genes are TRBV11-2 and TRBJ2-1, with TRBD2 matching 9 bases. This CDR3 has 17 residues. The V gene end was trimmed by 1 base and the J gene end by 10 bases; junction bases not matched to a gene: 14. Germline V gene data show CDR1 as SGHAT and CDR2 as FQNNGV. CDR3 loop: CASSLAGMLAGKEEQFF. As DNA, the CDR3 is TGTGCCAGCAGCTTAGCCGGGATGCTAGCGGGAAAAGAAGAGCAGTTCTTC.

The chain links TRBV10-2 to TRBJ2-1; D unclear. The CDR3 totals 15 residues. V was clipped by 7 bases and J by 6 bases, with 19 bases between them. From germline, CDR1 is WSHSY and CDR2 SAAADI. The CDR3 nucleotides read TGCGCCAGCAATTCGTATTCCCTAGGGCGCAATGAGCAGTTCTTC. It specifies CASNSYSLGRNEQFF.

The V call is TRBV6-5, the J call TRBJ1-3; D is unclear. Germline CDR1 and CDR2: MNHEY and SVGAGI. Trimming left V 4 bases short and J 0 bases short, with 13 bases between. The CDR3 contains 16 residues. The CDR3 DNA reads TGTGCCAGCAGTTCCCGGCACAGAGACTCTGGAAACACCATATATTTT. This encodes CASSSRHRDSGNTIYF.

The V and J genes are TRBV29-1 and TRBJ2-5; unclear D gene. Trimming left V 8 bases short and J 2 bases short, with 12 bases between. CDR1 and CDR2 (germline): SQVTM, ANQGSEA. This CDR3 is built from 12 residues. In DNA, the CDR3 is TGCAGCTTCCAGCTGGGACAAGAGACCCAGTACTTC. It codes for CSFQLGQETQYF.

The chain recombines TRBV11-2 with TRBJ2-2; D is perhaps TRBD1 or TRBD2 (5 bases each). Germline-derived CDR1 and CDR2 are SGHAT and FQNNGV. CDR3 size: 15 residues. The ends were cut back, 2 bases at V and 0 bases at J, with 7 bases in the middle. The CDR3 DNA is TGTGCCAGCAGCTTATGGGGGACGAACACCGGGGAGCTGTTTTTT. It yields the protein CASSLWGTNTGELFF.

The CDR3 sequence is CASSLWAGGNQPQHF. CDR3 bases: TGTGCCAGCAGTTTATGGGCAGGGGGGAATCAGCCCCAGCATTTT. V usage is TRBV28 and J usage is TRBJ1-5, with 7 bases aligning to TRBD1. V was pared by 0 bases and J by 4 bases, with 3 bases of the junction left unmatched. The CDR3 runs to 15 residues. CDR1 is MDHEN and CDR2 is SYDVKM in the germline V gene.

This clone turned up a few times. The chain is built from TRBV29-1 and TRBJ1-4, with a weak D call TRBD1 (6 bases). Germline CDR1 and CDR2: SQVTM and ANQGSEA. The length of the CDR3 is 14 residues. V was cut by 7 bases and J by 7 bases, with 19 bases left in between. Here the CDR3 DNA reads TGCAGCGCTGCGGGGAGGGGGGAAGTTGAAAAACTGTTTTTT. Protein: CSAAGRGEVEKLFF. The full variable domain, its missing parts supplied by reference TRBV29-1 and TRBJ1-4, is SAVISQKPSRDICQRGTSLTIQCQVDSQVTMMFWYRQQPGQSLTLIATANQGSEATYESGFVIDKFPISRPNLTFSTLTVSNMSPEDSSIYLCSAAGRGEVEKLFFGSGTQLSVL.

The chain joins TRBV9 to TRBJ1-3, with 9 bases aligning to TRBD1. The ends lost 3 bases at V and 5 bases at J; junction bases unmatched: 15. The CDR3 is 18 residues long. CDR1 and CDR2 from the germline V gene are SGDLS and YYNGEE. CDR3 protein: CASSAQPGQGFSRNTIYF. The CDR3 DNA reads as TGTGCCAGCAGCGCACAGCCGGGACAGGGTTTCTCCAGAAACACCATATATTTT. Variable domain in full (rest from reference TRBV9 and TRBJ1-3): DSGVTQTPKHLITATGQRVTLRCSPRSGDLSVYWYQQSLDQGLQFLIQYYNGEERAKGNILERFSAQQFPDLHSELNLSSLELGDSALYFCASSAQPGQGFSRNTIYFGEGSWLTVV.

Comments on this clone: This CDR3 is also generated by other DNA sequences in the sample. The chain employs TRBV19 and TRBJ2-5; D gene uncertain. V was trimmed by 0 bases and J by 4 bases, leaving 9 bases between them. This CDR3 has 14 amino acids. Germline CDR1 reads LNHDA; CDR2 reads SQIVND (reference sequence). Here the CDR3 reads CASSIDTGGETQYF. The CDR3 nucleotides are TGTGCCAGTAGTATAGATACGGGCGGAGAGACCCAGTACTTC.

This clone occurred once. This rearrangement joins TRBV11-2 to TRBJ1-5, with a possible D match to TRBD1 (5 bases). The CDR3 covers 15 residues. Germline V lookup: CDR1 SGHAT, CDR2 FQNNGV. V lost 5 bases to trimming and J lost 3 bases, with 14 bases between them. CDR3 in DNA: TGTGCCAGCAGCCCCCGGGGCGGAAACAATCAGCCCCAGCATTTT. Translating it yields CASSPRGGNNQPQHF.

With regard to this clone: The junction and the germline gene differ at one end; a read error may be behind it. The chain has TRBV28 and TRBJ2-7, with D possibly called TRBD1 or TRBD2 (5 bases each). The CDR3 spans 11 residues. CDR1 is MDHEN, CDR2 SYDVKM, per germline. CDR3 loop: CASSGPGTGDF. DNA for the CDR3: TGTGCCAGCAGCGGTCCCGGGACCGGAGACTTC.

The genes are TRBV28 and TRBJ2-1; 7 bases map to TRBD1. V shed 5 bases and J 4 bases; nucleotides not matched to a gene: 8. Germline V gene lookup returns CDR1 MDHEN and CDR2 SYDVKM. This CDR3 is built from 15 residues. CDR3 sequence: CASSPGDREYNEQFF. The CDR3 DNA follows: TGTGCCAGCAGTCCCGGTGACAGGGAATACAATGAGCAGTTCTTC.

The chain has TRBV15 and TRBJ2-7; maybe TRBD1 (6 bases). With 3 bases removed from V and 5 bases from J, the gap between germline ends came to 17 bases. Germline V gene lookup returns CDR1 LNHNV and CDR2 YYDKDF (reference sequence). The CDR3 consists of 15 residues. DNA of the CDR3: TGTGCCACCAGCAGTCCTACAGGGAATGTTAACGAGCAGTACTTC. Protein sequence: CATSSPTGNVNEQYF.

The chain links TRBV2 to TRBJ1-3; D remains unclear. The germline V and J ends were trimmed by 10 bases and 0 bases, with 13 bases remaining between them. Per germline, CDR1 SNHLY and CDR2 FYNNEI. CDR3 size: 14 residues. The CDR3 bases are TGTGCCACCCATGACGGATACTCTGGAAACACCATATATTTT. Its protein product is CATHDGYSGNTIYF.

This chain uses TRBV7-2 with TRBJ2-1, with D hard to call. The germline V gene has CDR1 SGHTA and CDR2 FQGNSA. V lost 1 base, J lost 7 bases, and 11 bases lay in between. The CDR3 runs 14 residues. The CDR3 DNA is TGTGCCAGCAGCTTAGAGAGGACCCGTAATGAGCAGTTCTTC. Its translation is CASSLERTRNEQFF.

The chain combines TRBV5-6 with TRBJ2-1; 8 nucleotides agree with TRBD2. This CDR3 region has 15 residues. Per the germline V gene, CDR1 is SGHDT and CDR2 is YYEEEE. Germline trimming cut 4 bases from V and 2 bases from J; bases unmatched to any gene: 5. CDR3 nucleotides: TGTGCCAGCAGCCGCAGCGGGAGTGCCTACAATGAGCAGTTCTTC. It translates to CASSRSGSAYNEQFF.

This chain uses TRBV20-1 with TRBJ2-7; D unresolved. Per germline, CDR1 DFQATT and CDR2 SNEGSKA (reference sequence). This CDR3 has 11 residues. Between the trimmed V and J ends, which lost 5 bases and 6 bases, there was a span of 11 bases. As DNA, the CDR3 is TGCAGTGCTCCTTTATACCCCGAGCAGTACTTC. This translates into CSAPLYPEQYF.

To note about this clone: The sample has other DNA sequences that encode this CDR3 too. The V and J genes are TRBV6-1 and TRBJ2-1, with 9 nucleotides matching TRBD2. J gave up 0 bases and V 6 bases, and 3 bases lay outside the gene matches. The germline CDR1 and CDR2 sequences are MNHNS and SASEGT. The CDR3 has 15 amino acids. The CDR3 region is CASRGLASSYNEQFF. The CDR3 DNA sequence: TGTGCCAGCAGGGGACTAGCTAGCTCCTACAATGAGCAGTTCTTC.

This chain joins TRBV28 and TRBJ2-1; 12 bases agree with TRBD2. CDR1 and CDR2 (germline): MDHEN, SYDVKM. V dropped 7 bases and J dropped 7; count of bases not matched to a gene: 8. There are 15 residues in the CDR3. The CDR3: CASTLLAGGVNEQFF. The CDR3 nucleotides read TGTGCCAGCACCTTACTAGCGGGAGGTGTAAATGAGCAGTTCTTC. Using reference TRBV28 and TRBJ2-1 for the parts outside the CDR3, the full variable domain is DVKVTQSSRYLVKRTGEKVFLECVQDMDHENMFWYRQDPGLGLRLIYFSYDVKMKEKGDIPEGYSVSREKKERFSLILESASTNQTSMYLCASTLLAGGVNEQFFGPGTRLTVL.

This sequence joins TRBV6-1 and TRBJ2-5; D is uncertain. V shed 6 bases and J shed 1 base, with 12 bases lying between them. Germline CDR1 reads MNHNS; CDR2 reads SASEGT. The CDR3 covers 14 residues. This chain's CDR3 is CASRVGWVQETQYF. In nucleotides, the CDR3 is TGTGCCAGCAGGGTCGGCTGGGTCCAAGAGACCCAGTACTTC.

Notes on this clone: Additional DNA sequences in this sample encode the identical CDR3. This chain uses TRBV30 with TRBJ2-7; D may be TRBD1 (5 bases). The CDR3 is made up of 13 amino acids. V was pared by 0 bases and J by 4 bases, with 10 bases between. Germline CDR1 GTSNPN, CDR2 SVGIG (reference sequence). The CDR3 DNA reads TGTGCCTGGAGTGTATTGTCAGGGTACGAGCAGTACTTC. Protein product: CAWSVLSGYEQYF.